This T cell receptor (beta chain) was sequenced during a study of blood T cell repertoires in COVID-19. Study-wide background: Both acute and convalescent COVID-19 samples were obtained from the United States, Italy and Spain. PBMCs, B-cell-depleted T cells, or T cells were the source of the cDNA or gDNA that made up the material.

Original analysis: Estimation of nucleated cell counts relied on the amplification of reference gene primers. The table came from immunoSEQ multiplex PCR; TCRdb's copy has only in-frame clones and leaves some out. The D gene and trimming were derived from the DNA, and the V and J assignments and clone size from that table. The data show about 120,000 clones, more than 65% seen once. Specimen: peripheral blood. The source is a woman in her 70s with acute or convalescent COVID-19.

This CDR3 reads CASSAASGGSPLHF. CDR3 sequence (DNA): TGTGCCAGCAGCGCCGCGTCGGGGGGGTCACCCCTCCACTTT. The chain recombines TRBV9 with TRBJ1-6; perhaps TRBD1 as D (5 bases). The V gene lost 3 bases and the J gene lost 10 bases, with 14 bases spanning the gap. Germline V gene data show CDR1 as SGDLS and CDR2 as YYNGEE. The CDR3 is 14 amino acids. Combining the CDR3 with reference TRBV9 and TRBJ1-6 gives the whole variable domain DSGVTQTPKHLITATGQRVTLRCSPRSGDLSVYWYQQSLDQGLQFLIQYYNGEERAKGNILERFSAQQFPDLHSELNLSSLELGDSALYFCASSAASGGSPLHFGNGTRLTVT.